This record concerns one T cell receptor (beta chain) sequence. Antigen: not known. V lost 0 bases and J lost 4; bases outside the gene matches: 3. The CDR3 is made up of 14 amino acids. The germline CDR1 and CDR2 sequences are SGHDT and YYEEEE. The sample is drawn from a study of CD8 T cell repertoires and HIV-1 epitope variants. At the level of the study: Autologous T cell-negative cells served as antigen-presenting cells in equal numbers. An approximately 10-day culture received IL-2, IL-7 and IL-15 on days 3 and 7. 1M T cells were kept uncultured as a baseline. Findings and caveats of the study: Most of the nine antigen-specific clonotypes appeared cross-reactive to autologous or escape variants.

Sequencing used immunoSEQ multiplex PCR; TCRdb keeps in-frame clones, though not all of them. Of about 2,300 clones listed, roughly two thirds are singletons. Sample: cultured CD8+ T cells derived from PBMCs. This sequence originates from a male donor with HIV. The V call is TRBV5-6, the J call TRBJ2-7; 8 bases are shared with TRBD1. CDR3 sequence: CASSLGGTGYEQYF. CDR3 sequence (DNA): TGTGCCAGCAGCTTGGGGGGGACAGGTTACGAGCAGTACTTC.